This T cell receptor beta chain was identified during a study of shared clonotypes between healthy human individuals (TCRdb year 2020). Regarding the complete study: A couple of women and a few men aged 18 to 49 years were included in the cohort. For each donor, CD4 naive and CD4 memory were each given three plates, CD8 naive was given two plates, and CD8 memory was given one plate. To estimate repertoire size and how much clonotypes are shared between individuals, the study performed deep sequencing of blood TCR repertoires from roughly five healthy adults. To increase sequencing depth and limit assay-specific biases, TCR repertoire library preparation and sequencing were carried out by different laboratories using diverse techniques. Each donor's leukapheresis produced roughly between about 0.9 and 9.5 billion PBMCs.

Broader findings and caveats from the paper: Incomplete sequencing was indicated by rarefaction of sorted-subset datasets, despite the large sequencing depth. Compared with non-shared clonotypes, clonotypes shared by all four sorted-subset donors had higher generation probabilities. The genetic and exposure-history diversity represented was limited by the small number of donors. When four donors were compared, the shared fraction of clonotypes was 5% to 6.5% for naive CD4, 3.5% for naive CD8, 2% to 2.5% for memory CD4, and about 0.36% for memory CD8. Naive subsets generally had larger estimated clonotype richness than memory subsets. Pairwise subsampling led to the expectation that sequencing depth would affect the degree of clonotype sharing among donors. Sampling was restricted to blood, and TCR repertoires in tissue are likely to differ from TCR repertoires in blood.

Using the deep immunoSEQ assay, TCR CDR3 regions were amplified from genomic DNA by multiplex PCR. Extracted genomic DNA from each cell subset was spread evenly across all wells of several immunoSEQ 96-well plates, with each plate serving as a replicate. For sorted subsets, each replicate PCR was loaded with 200 ng genomic DNA, equivalent to roughly 30,000 T cell genomes. Purified libraries were measured with a Qubit 3.0 fluorometer, size-checked on a Bioanalyzer 2100, and measured again with the KAPA Library Quantification kit. Each immunoSEQ 96-well plate was sequenced on its own single-read 150-cycle Illumina NextSeq 550 flow cell. Per the original workflow: Because only junctional sequences without quality scores were contained in the immunoSEQ output, filtering matching that applied to full-length reads could not be performed. Sequences were annotated with PyIR, a Python wrapper for IgBLAST v1.9, using IMGT germline references to assign V/J genes and CDR3. Reads were removed for weak V/J assignments (E-value above 1e-6), missing CDR3, stop codons, out-of-frame junctions, or ambiguous translated residues. V3J clonotypes were defined by identical inferred V gene, J gene, and CDR3 amino acid sequence. To compute the percentage overlap between repertoires, the number of shared unique clonotypes was divided by the size of the smaller repertoire. Three approaches were used to assess repertoire richness: RTK rarefaction, the Chao1 estimator, and Recon v2.1 estimates of unobserved clonotypes. Generation probabilities for all TCRbeta clonotypes obtained by the gDNA method from four donors were computed using OLGA. TCRdb limited this immuneACCESS table to in-frame rearrangements with V and J called. A share of clones is missing; checked studies link under half to unresolved V genes, and the rest is unexplained. The D gene and trimming were derived from the DNA, and the V and J assignments and clone size from that table. This sample has around 700,000 clones in its table, and around 67% of those were observed once. In total, the top ten clones hold over 1.5% of the sample.

Remarks on this clone: Its antigen is not yet known. No base qualities exist here, and no much larger clone lies one base off it.

The donors were healthy, HIV-negative adults with no recently reported acute infections or vaccinations. Only Caucasian adults living in Nashville, Tennessee, USA were represented among the donors. CD4+ T cells were enriched through magnetic negative selection, after which naive cells were positively selected on CD45RA and the remaining negative fraction served as the memory subset. Blood was collected by leukapheresis, and PBMCs were isolated by Ficoll-Histopaque density gradient centrifugation and then cryopreserved in liquid nitrogen vapor phase. Analytical flow cytometry was used to check the purity and quantity of every magnetically sorted T cell population. Genomic DNA was isolated from each sorted fraction and quantified by UV absorbance on a Nanodrop 2000c. The germline V gene supplies CDR1 SGHRS and CDR2 YFSETQ. The germline ends are 17 bases apart after V is trimmed by 4 bases and J by 0 bases. Inclusive of the bounding cysteine and phenylalanine, the CDR3 is 16 residues long. Just the 48-base CDR3 DNA is kept, in frame starting at base 1.

Rearrangement joined TRBV5-1 to TRBJ2-7, with no confident D gene call. This sequence was found in a woman aged 25 to 39 in good health. The sample consisted of memory CD4+ T cells sorted from blood. Reading the label with the study, this specimen's cell subset or site is: CD45RA-negative fraction. The DNA sequence is TGCGCCAGCAGCCCGGGTGGCGGTCTAAGCTCCTACGAGCAGTACTTC. Translated, it gives CASSPGGGLSSYEQYF.